These T cell receptor beta chains were read from a single sample in a study of blood T cell repertoires in COVID-19. Some clones are missing from TCRdb's copy, which holds only in-frame ones; the method was immunoSEQ multiplex PCR. This table holds roughly 250,000 clones, roughly 80% found once. Sequencing used peripheral blood. The receptors shown here come from a woman at least 80 years old with active or convalescent COVID-19. Both conserved end residues are part of each CDR3. A D gene is named only where the DNA matches it firmly. The size field is filled for only some rows; it gives once, few, many or a size class.

V,size,length,J,D,CDR3,DNA
TRBV28,NA,14,TRBJ2-2,NA,CASSFDRNTGELFF,TGTGCCAGCAGTTTTGATAGAAACACCGGGGAGCTGTTTTTT
TRBV18,NA,18,TRBJ2-3,TRBD1,CASSQSHLGQGASDTQYF,TGTGCCAGCTCCCAATCCCACCTCGGACAGGGGGCCTCAGATACGCAGTATTTT
TRBV3-1/TRBV3-2,NA,16,TRBJ1-6,TRBD1,CASSQGGTGKNSPLHF,TGTGCCAGCAGCCAAGGTGGGACAGGGAAGAATTCACCCCTCCACTTT
TRBV6-2/TRBV6-3,NA,13,TRBJ2-7,NA,CASSLGFPYEQYF,TGTGCCAGCAGCCTCGGGTTTCCCTACGAGCAGTACTTC
TRBV5-5,NA,15,TRBJ1-2,TRBD1,CASSPGQGRDYGYTF,TGTGCCAGCAGCCCTGGACAGGGGCGGGACTATGGCTACACCTTC
TRBV5-1,few,20,TRBJ1-6,NA,CASSFSPGRLLSSYNSPLHF,TGCGCCAGCAGCTTTTCCCCCGGGAGGCTTCTTAGCTCCTATAATTCACCCCTCCACTTT
TRBV9,NA,16,TRBJ2-5,TRBD2,CASSTSSGSVQETQYF,TGTGCCAGCAGCACCTCTAGCGGGAGTGTCCAAGAGACCCAGTACTTC
TRBV4-2,NA,16,TRBJ1-4,NA,CASSQLAGRGGEKLFF,TGTGCCAGCAGCCAGTTAGCGGGCAGGGGTGGTGAAAAACTGTTTTTT
TRBV7-2,NA,13,TRBJ1-6,NA,CASSLNRNSPLHF,TGTGCCAGCAGCTTGAACAGAAATTCACCCCTCCATTTT
TRBV14,NA,14,TRBJ1-1,NA,CASSQNHGDTEAFF,TGTGCCAGCAGCCAAAACCACGGGGACACTGAAGCTTTCTTT
TRBV21-1,NA,17,TRBJ1-5,NA,CASSKAGLAGRNQPQHF,TGTGCCAGCAGCAAAGCCGGCCTGGCAGGGAGGAATCAGCCCCAGCATTTT
TRBV18,NA,14,TRBJ2-5,TRBD1,CASSPSGRGETQYF,TGTGCCAGCTCACCATCCGGCAGGGGGGAGACCCAGTACTTC
TRBV5-1,NA,14,TRBJ2-7,TRBD1,CASSSGTVPGEQYF,TGCGCCAGCAGCTCCGGGACAGTCCCGGGGGAGCAGTACTTC
TRBV21-1,NA,18,TRBJ1-4,NA,CASSKLGTGGSTNEKLFF,TGTGCCAGCAGCAAATTGGGGACAGGGGGATCAACTAATGAAAAACTGTTTTTT
TRBV10-3,NA,13,TRBJ1-5,NA,CAISGRGSQPQHF,TGTGCCATCAGTGGAAGGGGGTCCCAGCCCCAGCATTTT
TRBV3-1/TRBV3-2,NA,14,TRBJ1-2,NA,CATTPGYLGYGYTF,TGTGCCACTACTCCGGGGTATTTGGGCTATGGCTACACCTTC
TRBV18,NA,16,TRBJ2-7,TRBD1,CASSPYRDRGIYEQYF,TGTGCCAGCTCACCCTACCGGGACAGGGGGATCTACGAGCAGTACTTC
TRBV10-3,NA,13,TRBJ2-7,TRBD2,CATWGLASYEQYF,TGTGCCACCTGGGGACTAGCGAGCTACGAGCAGTACTTC
TRBV6-1,NA,13,TRBJ1-6,NA,CASSEQGGSPLHF,TGTGCCAGCAGTGAACAGGGAGGTTCACCCCTCCACTTT
TRBV11-3,NA,14,TRBJ2-2,NA,CASSETADTGELFF,TGTGCCAGCAGCGAAACGGCGGACACCGGGGAGCTGTTTTTT
TRBV4-1,NA,13,TRBJ2-3,NA,CASSHQGLYTQYF,TGCGCCAGCAGCCACCAGGGTCTTTATACGCAGTATTTT
TRBV5-4,NA,16,TRBJ2-1,TRBD1,CASSLYKGQVNNEQFF,TGTGCCAGCAGCTTGTACAAGGGACAGGTTAACAATGAGCAGTTCTTC
TRBV6-5,NA,15,TRBJ2-1,NA,CASSYSGRVYNEQFF,TGTGCCAGCAGTTACTCGGGCAGAGTTTACAATGAGCAGTTCTTC
TRBV30,NA,14,TRBJ2-1,NA,CAWTPSLARNEQFF,TGTGCCTGGACTCCCTCTCTAGCGAGGAATGAGCAGTTCTTC
TRBV3-1/TRBV3-2,NA,14,TRBJ2-7,TRBD2,CASAASGTSYEQYF,TGTGCCAGCGCGGCTAGCGGGACCTCCTACGAGCAGTACTTC
TRBV14,NA,14,TRBJ1-1,NA,CASSQDRGGHGAFF,TGTGCCAGCAGCCAAGATCGGGGGGGACACGGAGCTTTCTTT
TRBV29-1,NA,14,TRBJ2-7,TRBD1,CSVHAPGQGDEQYF,TGCAGCGTCCACGCGCCGGGACAGGGGGACGAGCAGTACTTC
TRBV6-5,NA,14,TRBJ2-3,NA,CASARGSRSDTQYF,TGTGCCAGCGCCCGAGGGAGCCGCTCAGATACGCAGTATTTT
TRBV4-2,once,13,TRBJ1-2,NA,CASSQERVGGYTF,TGTGCCAGCAGCCAAGAGAGGGTAGGTGGCTACACCTTC
TRBV5-1,NA,13,TRBJ2-7,NA,CASSFDSTYEQYF,TGCGCCAGCAGCTTCGACTCAACCTACGAGCAGTACTTC
TRBV18,few,14,TRBJ1-2,NA,CASSPTGTGDGYTF,TGTGCCAGCTCACCCACCGGGACTGGGGATGGCTACACCTTC
TRBV14,NA,13,TRBJ1-4,NA,CASSPRTNEKLFF,TGTGCCAGCAGTCCCAGAACCAATGAAAAACTGTTTTTT
TRBV18,NA,14,TRBJ1-1,NA,CASSPTGMNTEAFF,TGTGCCAGCTCACCCACAGGGATGAACACTGAAGCTTTCTTT
TRBV2,NA,14,TRBJ1-5,TRBD1,CASTGTGDNQPQHF,TGTGCCAGCACCGGGACAGGAGACAATCAGCCCCAGCATTTT
TRBV9,NA,15,TRBJ1-2,NA,CASSRRGVVNYGYTF,TGTGCCAGCAGCCGACGCGGGGTAGTTAACTATGGCTACACCTTC
TRBV18,NA,17,TRBJ2-5,NA,CASSKSRDSLFQETQYF,TGTGCCAGCTCGAAATCCCGGGACTCCCTATTCCAAGAGACCCAGTACTTC
TRBV29-1,once,12,TRBJ2-5,TRBD1,CSARTGAETQYF,TGCAGCGCCCGGACAGGGGCAGAGACCCAGTACTTC
TRBV19,NA,12,TRBJ1-3,NA,CASAGSGNTIYF,TGTGCCAGTGCCGGCTCTGGAAACACCATATATTTT
TRBV5-1,NA,14,TRBJ1-1,NA,CASSLEAGNTEAFF,TGCGCCAGCAGCTTGGAGGCAGGAAATACTGAAGCTTTCTTT
TRBV9,NA,16,TRBJ1-5,NA,CASSVELGDIGQPQHF,TGTGCCAGCAGCGTAGAACTAGGGGACATAGGTCAGCCCCAGCATTTT
TRBV3-1/TRBV3-2,NA,16,TRBJ1-4,NA,CASSLAGAGGNEKLFF,TGTGCCAGCAGCCTCGCTGGGGCAGGCGGTAATGAAAAACTGTTTTTT
TRBV30,once,14,TRBJ1-2,NA,CAWAEQGQPPGYTF,TGTGCCTGGGCGGAACAGGGTCAGCCTCCGGGCTACACCTTC
TRBV7-2,NA,18,TRBJ1-6,TRBD1,CASSRGTGFRSYNSPLHF,TGTGCCAGCAGCCGCGGGACAGGGTTCCGCTCCTATAATTCACCCCTCCACTTT
TRBV7-2,NA,13,TRBJ2-7,NA,CASSLEGGFEQYF,TGTGCCAGCAGCTTAGAGGGCGGGTTCGAGCAGTACTTC